The T cell receptor beta chain under discussion was sequenced for a study of blood T cell repertoires in COVID-19. Sequencing was performed with immunoSEQ multiplex PCR; in TCRdb, only in-frame clones are kept and a portion is missing. The sample holds roughly 34,000 clones, roughly three quarters seen once. CDR3 length: 13 amino acids. CDR1 is LNHNV and CDR2 is YYDKDF in the germline V gene (reference sequence). With 11 bases clipped from V and 4 bases from J, the junction kept 10 bases outside the gene matches. Sequencing was carried out using peripheral blood. The chain carries TRBV15 and TRBJ2-5, with 7 bases lining up with TRBD2. The source of this sequence is a human donor in a cohort sampled during active COVID-19. DNA of the CDR3: TGTGCCGCTGCGAGCGGGGCTAGAGAGACCCAGTACTTC. Its protein product is CAAASGARETQYF.